This T cell receptor beta chain was sequenced in a study of T cell responses to AZD1222 COVID-19 vaccine. Broader study findings: White British donors predominated, females outnumbered males, and clonal diversity was possibly underestimated. At baseline, just 6 or 7 AZD1222 recipients tested seropositive.

The germline V gene encodes CDR1 LNHNV and CDR2 YYDKDF (reference sequence). The CDR3 runs to 13 residues. V was clipped by 7 bases and J by 1 base, with 10 bases between them. Pooling of second doses given at about 4 or about 12 weeks was done. About this clone itself: Its specificity is unknown.

Some clones are missing from TCRdb's copy, which holds only in-frame ones; the method was immunoSEQ multiplex PCR. In the table there are roughly 150,000 clones, roughly 93% of which are singletons. The specimen comprised peripheral blood, sampled 28 days after the second AZD1222 dose. The chain employs TRBV15 and TRBJ2-5, with TRBD1 as a possible D gene (6 bases). The clonotype was recovered from an adult who received the AZD1222 COVID-19 vaccine. The CDR3 loop is CATNTGTQETQYF. The CDR3 DNA sequence: TGTGCCACCAACACAGGGACCCAAGAGACCCAGTACTTC.